This record covers a single T cell receptor (beta chain). Its antigen is still unknown. The sample belongs to a study of cytomegalovirus exposure and HLA in healthy donors. Overall study: HLA-typed donors were the source of about 85 million unique TCRs, which an early data release held. Notes on the study in general: The study dropped some indistinguishable V segments, TRBV6-2 and TRBV6-3 among them. It was likely that a cluster of highly shared sequence variants was a sequencing artifact.

V lost 3 bases, J lost 4 bases, and 4 bases stayed unmatched. The CDR3 extends over 15 amino acids. The germline gives CDR1 SGHTA, CDR2 FQGNSA. In the PCR, 60 Vbeta and 13 Jbeta primers were used. Libraries were prepared by immunoSEQ multiplex PCR; TCRdb keeps only in-frame clonotypes and omits some of them. Among roughly 250,000 clones listed, about four fifths were seen once. This chain links TRBV7-2 with TRBJ2-1; 9 bases align to TRBD2. The clonotype comes from a girl aged 2 to 9 in good health and CMV-seronegative. The source material was PBMCs. CDR3 protein: CASSFRTSAYNEQFF. The CDR3, as DNA: TGTGCCAGCAGCTTTAGGACTAGCGCTTACAATGAGCAGTTCTTC.